A selection of T cell receptor beta chains follows, all from one sample in a study of response to subunit inactivated influenza vaccine. MiXCR was run by TCRdb on the RT-PCR reads, yielding one entry per CDR3 protein. The sample holds over 450,000 distinct CDR3 sequences, over 10% seen once. The input for sequencing was PBMCs from blood, taken more than 35 days after vaccination. These receptors originate from a middle-aged man who received an inactivated influenza vaccine. The CDR3 runs from the conserved cysteine through the conserved F or W. A D gene is named only where the DNA matches it firmly. For some rows the clone size is stated as once, few or many, or as a class when expanded; others skip it.

d_call j_call clone_size v_call cdr3_nt cdr3_aa
. TRBJ2-3 . TRBV30 TGTGCCTGGAGTGTACACACAGATACGCAGTATTTT CAWSVHTDTQYF
. TRBJ2-7 . TRBV15 TGTGCCACCAGCAGAGATCCCTTGGAGGAGCAGTACTTC CATSRDPLEEQYF
. TRBJ2-3 . TRBV10-3 TGTGCCATCAGTGAGTCTCGCAGAGGCACAGATACGCAGTATTTT CAISESRRGTDTQYF
TRBD1 TRBJ1-5 . TRBV6-1 TGTGCCAGCAGGCCCTGGGACAGTGGAGAAGGTCAGCCCCAGCATTTT CASRPWDSGEGQPQHF
. TRBJ1-5 . TRBV6-1 TGTGCCAGCAGCGAGGGGGAGTATAGCAATCAGCCCCAGCATTTT CASSEGEYSNQPQHF
TRBD2 TRBJ2-3 few TRBV29-1 TGCAGCGTTTTTGCGCTAGCGGCTAGCACAGATACGCAGTATTTT CSVFALAASTDTQYF
TRBD2 TRBJ2-7 . TRBV5-1 TGCGCCAGCAGCTCGGGACTAGGTGCCTCCGAGCAGTACTTC CASSSGLGASEQYF
. TRBJ2-7 many TRBV7-6 TGTGCCAGCAGCTTAGCGGGGACAAACGAGCAGTACTTC CASSLAGTNEQYF
TRBD2 TRBJ2-7 . TRBV5-1 TGCGCCAGCAGCGTGACTAGCGGGAGTTTTGAGCAGTACTTC CASSVTSGSFEQYF
. TRBJ2-7 few TRBV7-2 TGTGCCAGCAGCTTAGCGGACCCTCCAGTGGGCGAGCAGTACTTC CASSLADPPVGEQYF
TRBD2 TRBJ2-7 few TRBV3-1 TGTGCCAGCAGCCATACGGGACTAGCGGGAGTTATCTCGCCCTACGAGCAGTACTTC CASSHTGLAGVISPYEQYF
. TRBJ2-4 . TRBV11-2 TGTGCCAGCAGCTTATTGGGCAGGGGACTAGCCAAAAACATTCAGTACTTC CASSLLGRGLAKNIQYF
. TRBJ2-1 . TRBV7-6 TGTGCCAGCAGCTTAGCGGCATCTCGAAACAATGAGCAGTTCTTC CASSLAASRNNEQFF
. TRBJ1-6 few TRBV4-3 TGCGCCAGCAGGGTAACAAGGAGCTCCTATAATTCACCCCTCCACTTT CASRVTRSSYNSPLHF
. TRBJ2-1 few TRBV5-1 TGCGCCAGCAGCGTCGTAGTATCCCATGAGCAGTTCTTC CASSVVVSHEQFF
TRBD2 TRBJ2-3 many TRBV6-1 TGTGCCAGCAGGAGATCACTAGCGGGAGGAGGCACAGATACGCAGTATTTT CASRRSLAGGGTDTQYF
. TRBJ2-5 . TRBV28 TGTGCCAGCAGACGGGACCCAGTCGTGGAGACCCAGTACTTC CASRRDPVVETQYF
. TRBJ2-5 many TRBV7-2 TGTGCCAGCAGCTTAGGGGAGACGGAGACCCAGTACTTC CASSLGETETQYF
. TRBJ2-7 . TRBV11-2 TGTGCCAGCAGCCTAATCGTCGGCAGAACCTCCGAGCAGTACTTC CASSLIVGRTSEQYF
TRBD2 TRBJ2-7 many TRBV12-3/TRBV12-4 TGTGCCAGCAGTCCCGGACTAGCGGGAGTAACCTACGAGCAGTACTTC CASSPGLAGVTYEQYF
. TRBJ1-5 few TRBV2 TGTGCCAGCAGTCGTCTCGAAGGGGTCCAGCCCCAGCATTTT CASSRLEGVQPQHF
. TRBJ1-2 . TRBV12-3/TRBV12-4 TGTGCCAGCAGTTCGTCTAACTATGGCTACACCTTC CASSSSNYGYTF
. TRBJ2-3 . TRBV7-6 TGTGCCAGCAGCTTAGTGTCCCTCCCAGATACGCAGTATTTT CASSLVSLPDTQYF
TRBD2 TRBJ2-3 many TRBV11-1 TGTGCCAGCAGCTTAGTCATAGTGCGGGAGGGCCCAACAGATACGCAGTATTTT CASSLVIVREGPTDTQYF
. TRBJ2-5 few TRBV12-3/TRBV12-4 TGTGCCAGCAGTTTAATGGCGGGACAAGAGACCCAGTACTTC CASSLMAGQETQYF
TRBD2 TRBJ2-5 . TRBV18 TGTGCCAGCTCACCAAGGGGTAGCGGGGCCCAAGAGACCCAGTACTTC CASSPRGSGAQETQYF
TRBD1 TRBJ2-1 few TRBV27 TGTGCCAGCAGGGGACAGGAGACCTACAATGAGCAGTTCTTC CASRGQETYNEQFF
TRBD2 TRBJ2-3 . TRBV7-2 TGTGCCAGCAGCTTGACTCATCGACTAGCGGTAACAGATACGCAGTATTTT CASSLTHRLAVTDTQYF
TRBD1 TRBJ2-7 few TRBV5-1 TGCGCCAGCAGCTTGGTGGGTGGACAGGGAAACGAGCAGTACTTC CASSLVGGQGNEQYF
. TRBJ2-5 . TRBV20-1 TGCAGTGCTACCCTCGCAGGAGCGGGAGAGACCCAGTACTTC CSATLAGAGETQYF